What follows describes a single TCR beta chain. This clonotype was seen more than once but under ten times. Its antigen remains unidentified. The sample holds no much larger clone one base away, and base qualities are not on file. The donors were roughly 39 Caucasian individuals from Russia, aged roughly 6 to 100 years, who were systemically healthy. Ten milliliters of peripheral blood were drawn from each donor into EDTA-treated Vacutainer tubes. Ficoll-Paque density-gradient centrifugation was used to isolate PBMCs, with at least 6.5 million per sample. Trizol reagent was used to extract total RNA from PBMCs, with at least 6 micrograms per sample. For every donor, flow cytometry on a PBMC aliquot measured the percentage of naive CD45RAhigh/CD27high T cells. This sample was included in a study of blood T cells in healthy people across ages (dated by TCRdb to the mid-2010s). As for the study more broadly: Template switching captured roughly one uniquely barcoded TCR beta cDNA molecule per two T cells in model experiments. To track age-related changes in TCR beta repertoire diversity, the study relied on deep sequencing normalized with unique cDNA molecular identifiers. Donors were grouped into four age groups: young (average roughly 17 years), middle-aged (about 40), aged (around 56) and long-lived (approximately 82). To avoid experimental bias, donors of different ages were randomly spread across the sequencing lanes. The study analyzed two additional independent replicas of 1 million unique cDNA reads from the same blood draw for two donors, one aged 18 to 30 and one aged 80 or older. General conclusions and limits of the study: Observed TCR beta diversity per million T cells fell roughly linearly with age, and a significant reduction was already apparent by age about 36. Total diversity estimates from one million sequenced T cells were considered lower bounds and underestimates. Because the CMV infection status of the donors was unknown, age-related changes in expanded clonotypes may potentially have been confounded. Bulk unsorted PBMC profiling prevented conclusive comparison of naive and antigen-experienced compartments. There was a strong correlation between observed TCR beta diversity and the percentage of naive T cells measured by flow cytometry. Compared with the aged group, more naive CD4+ T cells, fewer expanded clones and increased TCR diversity were shown by the long-lived group, suggesting age selection.

Libraries came from 5' RACE. Instrument used: Illumina HiSeq 2500. A second PCR of roughly 6 to 11 cycles was run with a J-beta primer mix and a sample-barcoded 5' primer. Each TCR beta cDNA molecule received a unique molecular identifier from a template-switch 5' adaptor carrying 12 random nucleotides. Each sample yielded at least 2.5 million CDR3-containing paired-end reads. First-strand cDNA was synthesized from all RNA with the Mint cDNA synthesis kit, primed by a TRBC-specific oligonucleotide. Following uracil-DNA glycosylase treatment, a first 18-cycle PCR with universal primers M1SS and BC2_uni_R was performed on all cDNA. The published analysis was carried out like this. Each sample was normalized by randomly selecting 1 million high-quality reads, each carrying a distinct molecular identifier. Reads with shared molecular identifiers were discarded instead of being binned into consensus sequences. MiTCR, set to a Q25 quality threshold and the strictest error-elimination algorithm, was used for CDR3 identification, clonotype clustering and error correction. A nonparametric unseen species model with Euler transformation was used to estimate a lower bound on total TCR beta diversity. TCRdb itself trimmed the public reads at Q25 with fastp, ran MiXCR and retained productive beta chains. Each CDR3 protein appears once, grouped with its most common genes and DNA. V and J calls and clone size were set by TCRdb, not the authors. In this sample the table shows about 580,000 distinct CDR3 sequences, around 48% of which occur a single time. Just under 25% of the sample is in the top ten clones.

This TCR was recovered from a man older than 75 in good health. Specimen: blood.

The CDR3 in this case is CASSLRRGVSTDTQYF. The DNA reads TGTGCCAGCAGCTTAAGGCGGGGGGTTAGCACAGATACGCAGTATTTT. The receptor chain draws on TRBV7-2 and TRBJ2-3; TRBD2 lines up with 8 middle nucleotides. The CDR3 spans 16 residues, from the cysteine through the phenylalanine. The CDR3 DNA has 48 bases and is translated from base 1. From V the trimming removes 2 bases and from J it removes 0 bases, while the gene matches leave 4 bases of the junction unaccounted for. Based on the germline V gene, the CDR1 and CDR2 sequences are SGHTA and FQGNSA.